This is a list of T cell receptor beta chains from one sample in a study of T cells in Graves' hyperthyroidism and ophthalmopathy. TCRdb redid the calling of the multiplex PCR reads with MiXCR, one entry per CDR3 protein. Of approximately 380,000 distinct CDR3 sequences listed, around an eighth were seen once; the top ten hold under 30%. Specimen: blood. These receptor sequences come from a man aged 50 to 60 with Graves' ophthalmopathy. CDR3s include the opening cysteine and the closing phenylalanine or tryptophan. D genes are given only for firm matches. Size is stated for part of the rows, as once, few or many counts, or as a class when the clone is expanded.

J: TRBJ2-7; size: many; V: TRBV20-1; D: TRBD2; DNA: TGCAGTGCTAGAGATCCCCTAGCGGGGGTGCAGCAGTACTTC; CDR3: CSARDPLAGVQQYF
J: TRBJ2-1; size: few; V: TRBV7-3; D: NA; DNA: TGTGCCAGCGCCCGAAGCGACCCGAGTTACAATGAGCAGCTCTTC; CDR3: CASARSDPSYNEQLF
J: TRBJ2-7; size: many; V: TRBV27; D: NA; DNA: TGTGCCAGCAGTTTACTCCCGTTTGGTAAATCTCGGAGGTACGAGCAGTACTTC; CDR3: CASSLLPFGKSRRYEQYF
J: TRBJ2-1; size: many; V: TRBV7-9; D: TRBD2; DNA: TGTGCCAGCGGGACTAGCTCGAATGAGCAGTTCTTC; CDR3: CASGTSSNEQFF
J: TRBJ1-2; size: few; V: TRBV6-1; D: TRBD1; DNA: TGTGCCAGCAGTCGGACAGGGACCTTTATCTATGGCTACACCTTC; CDR3: CASSRTGTFIYGYTF
J: TRBJ2-6; size: few; V: TRBV14; D: NA; DNA: TGTGCCAGCAGGTCGGGACACCGCGACTCTGGGGCCAACGTCCTGACTTTC; CDR3: CASRSGHRDSGANVLTF
J: TRBJ2-3; size: NA; V: TRBV12-3/TRBV12-4; D: TRBD2; DNA: TGTGCCAGCAGCCTGGGACTAGCGGGCCTTTCCAACCCAGATACGCAGTATTTT; CDR3: CASSLGLAGLSNPDTQYF
J: TRBJ1-4; size: many; V: TRBV5-1; D: NA; DNA: TGCGCCAGCAGCTCGGGGGGCGGTAATGAAAAACTGTTTTTT; CDR3: CASSSGGGNEKLFF
J: TRBJ2-5; size: few; V: TRBV9; D: TRBD2; DNA: TGTGCCAGCAGCGCGACCCCCTTGGGACTAGCGGGTCAAGAGACCCAGTACTTC; CDR3: CASSATPLGLAGQETQYF
J: TRBJ2-7; size: many; V: TRBV28; D: TRBD2; DNA: TGTGCCAGCAGGCGGACTAGCGGGAGATTCTACGAGCAGTACTTC; CDR3: CASRRTSGRFYEQYF
J: TRBJ2-3; size: NA; V: TRBV25-1; D: TRBD2; DNA: TGTGCCAGCAGTGGTCTAGCGGGAGTGAGAGATACGCAGTATTTT; CDR3: CASSGLAGVRDTQYF
J: TRBJ2-5; size: many; V: TRBV13; D: NA; DNA: TGTGCCAGCAGGGGTGAGGGTATAAAGACCCAGTACTTC; CDR3: CASRGEGIKTQYF
J: TRBJ1-2; size: few; V: TRBV15; D: NA; DNA: TGTGCCACCAGCAGACCTACAGGGAACTATGGCTACACCTTC; CDR3: CATSRPTGNYGYTF
J: TRBJ1-5; size: many; V: TRBV30; D: NA; DNA: TGTGCCTGGAGTGTAACTAGCAATCAGCCCCAGCATTTT; CDR3: CAWSVTSNQPQHF
J: TRBJ2-5; size: many; V: TRBV3-1; D: NA; DNA: TGTGCCAGCAGCCAAAATAGTAGGGAGACCCAGTACTTC; CDR3: CASSQNSRETQYF
J: TRBJ2-7; size: many; V: TRBV20-1; D: TRBD1; DNA: TGCAGTGCTAGACTGGTTGTAGGGGGCAACTACGAGCAGTACTTC; CDR3: CSARLVVGGNYEQYF
J: TRBJ2-5; size: NA; V: TRBV9; D: TRBD1; DNA: TGTGCCAGCACCAGGGACAGGGTATCGGGAGAGACCCAGTACTTC; CDR3: CASTRDRVSGETQYF
J: TRBJ2-1; size: many; V: TRBV11-2; D: TRBD2; DNA: TGTGCCAGCAGCTGGGACCCACTAGCGGGGTCCTACAATGAGCAGTTCTTC; CDR3: CASSWDPLAGSYNEQFF
J: TRBJ1-5; size: many; V: TRBV28; D: NA; DNA: TGTGCCAGCAGTGTCGGGACTCTCAGCAATCAGCCCCAGCATTTT; CDR3: CASSVGTLSNQPQHF
J: TRBJ2-7; size: many; V: TRBV7-8; D: TRBD1; DNA: TGTGCCAGCAGCCCTCCGGGACAGGGGGTGTCTGAGCAGTACTTC; CDR3: CASSPPGQGVSEQYF
J: TRBJ1-5; size: many; V: TRBV29-1; D: NA; DNA: TGCAGCGTTGCCGGGTTCGGTCAGCCCCAGCATTTT; CDR3: CSVAGFGQPQHF
J: TRBJ2-3; size: few; V: TRBV20-1; D: NA; DNA: TGCAGTGCTAGTATCGGTCCGCGGGGCACAGATACGCAGTATTTT; CDR3: CSASIGPRGTDTQYF
J: TRBJ1-2; size: few; V: TRBV6-1; D: NA; DNA: TGTGCCAGCGCCGGATTGAGCTATGGCTACACCTTC; CDR3: CASAGLSYGYTF
J: TRBJ2-4; size: many; V: TRBV20-1; D: TRBD2; DNA: TGCAGTGCTAGAAAAGGGAGCGGGGGGGTAGCCAAAAACATTCAGTACTTC; CDR3: CSARKGSGGVAKNIQYF
J: TRBJ1-1; size: many; V: TRBV3-1; D: NA; DNA: TGTGCCAGCAGCCAAGCGTTAACTGAAGCTTTCTTT; CDR3: CASSQALTEAFF
J: TRBJ1-3; size: many; V: TRBV5-1; D: NA; DNA: TGCGCCAGCAGCCAAGGACCTAGCTTGGAAAACACCATATATTTT; CDR3: CASSQGPSLENTIYF
J: TRBJ2-7; size: many; V: TRBV29-1; D: TRBD1; DNA: TGCAGCGTTGATAGGGACAGGGGCGAGCAGTACTTC; CDR3: CSVDRDRGEQYF
J: TRBJ2-7; size: NA; V: TRBV19; D: NA; DNA: TGTGCCAGCTCCAAATCCGGGGCAGGTGAAACCTACGAGCAGTACTTC; CDR3: CASSKSGAGETYEQYF
J: TRBJ2-3; size: NA; V: TRBV27; D: NA; DNA: TGTGCCAGCAGTTTATCGCGGGGATATGGCACAGATACGCAGTATTTT; CDR3: CASSLSRGYGTDTQYF
J: TRBJ2-7; size: NA; V: TRBV19; D: TRBD2; DNA: TGTGCCAGTAGTAATCCGGGACTAGCAGACTACGAGCAGTACTTC; CDR3: CASSNPGLADYEQYF
J: TRBJ2-3; size: many; V: TRBV28; D: TRBD2; DNA: TGTGCCAGCAGTCCCACTACCCGACTAGCGGGCACAGATACGCAGTATTTT; CDR3: CASSPTTRLAGTDTQYF
J: TRBJ2-3; size: NA; V: TRBV15; D: TRBD1; DNA: TGTGCCACCAGCAGCAGGGGGCAAGCAGATACGCAGTATTTT; CDR3: CATSSRGQADTQYF
J: TRBJ2-7; size: NA; V: TRBV4-2; D: NA; DNA: TGTGCCAGCAGCCAAGGCGACCGGGACTCGCAGTACTTC; CDR3: CASSQGDRDSQYF
J: TRBJ1-5; size: NA; V: TRBV12-3/TRBV12-4; D: NA; DNA: TGTGCCAGCAAATCTGGACAGTATAGCAATCAGCCCCAGCATTTT; CDR3: CASKSGQYSNQPQHF
J: TRBJ2-7; size: many; V: TRBV5-1; D: TRBD1; DNA: TGCGCCAGCAGCACAGGGGACGGACTCTACGAGCAGTACTTC; CDR3: CASSTGDGLYEQYF
J: TRBJ1-1; size: many; V: TRBV11-2; D: NA; DNA: TGTGCCAGCAGCTCCGCCGGGGGGGTTGGGACTGAAGCTTTCTTT; CDR3: CASSSAGGVGTEAFF
J: TRBJ2-1; size: many; V: TRBV3-1; D: TRBD2; DNA: TGTGCCAGCAGCCAGGGAGGGTTCGATGAGCAGTTCTTC; CDR3: CASSQGGFDEQFF
J: TRBJ2-4; size: many; V: TRBV7-9; D: NA; DNA: TGTGCCAGCAGCTTAGAAGGAGGCATTCAGTACTTC; CDR3: CASSLEGGIQYF
J: TRBJ1-3; size: NA; V: TRBV4-2; D: NA; DNA: TGTGCCAGCAGCCAAGCCCGGGGGACCTCTGGAAACACCATATATTTT; CDR3: CASSQARGTSGNTIYF
J: TRBJ2-3; size: many; V: TRBV27; D: NA; DNA: TGTGCCAGCGCCTTAGGGGACTCCACAGATACGCAGTATTTT; CDR3: CASALGDSTDTQYF
J: TRBJ2-1; size: few; V: TRBV25-1; D: NA; DNA: TGTGCCAGCAGAAAGACGGGTACCTACAATGAGCAGTTCTTC; CDR3: CASRKTGTYNEQFF
J: TRBJ1-1; size: many; V: TRBV29-1; D: NA; DNA: TGCAGCGGGGCGGCAGGGAACACTGAAGCTTTCTTT; CDR3: CSGAAGNTEAFF
J: TRBJ2-5; size: many; V: TRBV6-1; D: TRBD1; DNA: TGTGCCAGCAGTCCCAGGACAGGGGGCGTTCAAGAGACCCAGTACTTC; CDR3: CASSPRTGGVQETQYF
J: TRBJ2-7; size: NA; V: TRBV5-1; D: TRBD1; DNA: TGCGCCAGCAGCTTGGAGGGACAGGGTGTCTACGAGCAGTACTTC; CDR3: CASSLEGQGVYEQYF
J: TRBJ2-1; size: many; V: TRBV20-1; D: TRBD1; DNA: TGCAGTGCCCCCGATCCAGGGGGCTATGAGCAGTTCTTC; CDR3: CSAPDPGGYEQFF
J: TRBJ1-4; size: few; V: TRBV20-1; D: TRBD1; DNA: TGCAGTGCCGCGCGGGACAGGCGAAGGAATGAAAAACTGTTTTTT; CDR3: CSAARDRRRNEKLFF
J: TRBJ1-1; size: NA; V: TRBV7-9; D: NA; DNA: TGTGCCAGCAGTGGCGGAGGGGGACAGAACACTGAAGCTTTCTTT; CDR3: CASSGGGGQNTEAFF
J: TRBJ1-6; size: few; V: TRBV28; D: NA; DNA: TGTGCCAGCCTCCTCGGGGGCAGCTATAATTCACCCCTCCACTTT; CDR3: CASLLGGSYNSPLHF
J: TRBJ2-7; size: many; V: TRBV20-1; D: NA; DNA: TGCAGTGCTAGAGATTATTTGGGCAACGAGCAGTACTTC; CDR3: CSARDYLGNEQYF
J: TRBJ2-7; size: many; V: TRBV11-2; D: TRBD2; DNA: TGTGCCAGCAGCTTAGGTCCGGGGGGAACCTACGAGCAGTACTTC; CDR3: CASSLGPGGTYEQYF
J: TRBJ2-6; size: NA; V: TRBV11-2; D: TRBD1; DNA: TGCGCCAGCAGCCCTCAAGCCGCCGGGACAGCCTCTGGGGCCAACGTCCTGACTTTC; CDR3: CASSPQAAGTASGANVLTF
J: TRBJ1-5; size: NA; V: TRBV27; D: TRBD1; DNA: TGTGCCAGCAGTCAGGACAGGCCTGGTACAGGGCCCCAGCATTTT; CDR3: CASSQDRPGTGPQHF
J: TRBJ1-2; size: many; V: TRBV15; D: NA; DNA: TGTGCCACCCGAAAAAGGGGAAGCTGGGGCTACACCTTC; CDR3: CATRKRGSWGYTF
J: TRBJ1-5; size: many; V: TRBV30; D: NA; DNA: TGTGCCTGGACCAGGGGTGGTAGTAGCAATCAGCCCCAGCATTTT; CDR3: CAWTRGGSSNQPQHF
J: TRBJ2-7; size: many; V: TRBV5-1; D: NA; DNA: TGCGCCAGCAGCTTTGGGGGATCCTACGAGCAGTACTTC; CDR3: CASSFGGSYEQYF
J: TRBJ2-5; size: many; V: TRBV11-2; D: NA; DNA: TGTGCCAGCAGCTGGGGGGTAGAGACCCAGTACTTC; CDR3: CASSWGVETQYF
J: TRBJ1-5; size: NA; V: TRBV28; D: TRBD1; DNA: TGTGCCAGCAGTTTCCCAGGGGGGGGTCAGCCCCAGCATTTT; CDR3: CASSFPGGGQPQHF